This T cell receptor (beta chain) appears in the sequencing data of a study of T cell repertoires in ileal Crohn's disease. Whole-study findings and limits: Clonal expansions were more frequent in active smokers than non-smokers at surgery.

Clones were sequenced by immunoSEQ multiplex PCR, and TCRdb holds only the in-frame ones, with some missing. Altogether 9,500 to 15,000 clones are present, roughly 79% being singletons, with the ten largest covering roughly 4.5%. After removal of 5 bases from V and 2 bases from J, the junction contained 5 bases not matched to a gene. CDR3 length equals 15 residues. Germline CDR1 is MNHNY and CDR2 is SVGAGI (reference sequence). Details on this clone: Its antigen is not identified.

The V gene is TRBV6-6, the J gene TRBJ2-7, with 11 bases fitting TRBD2. The sequence was collected from an adult with Crohn's disease. Sequenced sample: ileal tissue. The CDR3 here is CASSPIAGGPYEQYF. CDR3 in DNA: TGTGCCAGCAGTCCGATAGCGGGAGGGCCCTACGAGCAGTACTTC.